The 18 T cell receptor beta chains in this list originate from one sample, sequenced in a study of T cell responses to AZD1222 COVID-19 vaccine (dated by TCRdb to the early 2020s). The intended sense of this specimen's time point label: about 28 days (+/-7) after the second vaccine dose. Library generation was performed with the immunoSEQ multiplex PCR assay. TCRdb provides this immuneACCESS table in a form limited to in-frame rearrangements. Some clones are lacking; in checked studies, under half of them reflect an unresolved V gene, and why the rest are absent is not known. The table for this sample lists around 150,000 clones; around 93% of them were counted only once. The top ten clonotypes cover roughly 3.6% of the sample. Sequenced here: peripheral blood, sampled 28 days after the second AZD1222 dose. The receptors originated from an adult who received the AZD1222 COVID-19 vaccine.

This clone was picked up one time. The chain is built from TRBV3-1 (or the pseudogene TRBV3-2) and TRBJ1-3; D remains unclear. V lost 1 base, J lost 2 bases, and 9 bases lay in between. Germline V gives CDR1 LGHDT, CDR2 YNNKEL (reference sequence). The CDR3 extends over 15 amino acids. The CDR3 region is CASSQVWQAGNTIYF. The CDR3 DNA follows: TGTGCCAGCAGCCAAGTTTGGCAGGCTGGAAACACCATATATTTT.

This CDR3 reads CASSIRQTFSMYGYTF. DNA of the CDR3: TGTGCCAGTAGTATCCGGCAGACATTTTCTATGTATGGCTACACCTTC. The genes are TRBV19 and TRBJ1-2; D remains unclear. Germline CDR1 reads LNHDA; CDR2 reads SQIVND (reference sequence). V lost 3 bases to trimming and J lost 5 bases, with 19 bases between them. The CDR3 is 16 amino acids.

The chain combines TRBV7-7 with TRBJ2-2; D might be TRBD2 (6 bases). This CDR3 region has 14 residues. Trimming removed 6 bases at V and 1 base at J, with 9 bases between. CDR1 and CDR2 (germline): SSHAT, FNYEAQ (reference sequence). The CDR3 nucleotides are TGTGCCAGCAGTCGGGACTTGAACACCGGGGAGCTGTTTTTT. Its protein product is CASSRDLNTGELFF. The whole variable domain, remainder taken from reference TRBV7-7 and TRBJ2-2, is GAGVSQSPRYKVTKRGQDVTLRCDPISSHATLYWYQQALGQGPEFLTYFNYEAQPDKSGLPSDRFSAERPEGSISTLTIQRTEQRDSAMYRCASSRDLNTGELFFGEGSRLTVL.

V gene TRBV3-1 (or the pseudogene TRBV3-2) combines with J gene TRBJ1-1; D perhaps matches TRBD1 (5 bases). The V end was cut by 0 bases, the J end by 1 base, with 9 bases between. Germline V lookup: CDR1 LGHDT, CDR2 YNNKEL (reference sequence). The CDR3 length is 15 residues. CDR3 residues: CASSQEVQGNTEAFF. Here the CDR3 DNA reads TGTGCCAGCAGCCAAGAAGTCCAGGGGAACACTGAAGCTTTCTTT.

The genes are TRBV12-3 or TRBV12-4 and TRBJ2-1; possible D gene TRBD1, 6 bases. The CDR3 is made up of 13 amino acids. Trimming removed 7 bases at V and 6 bases at J, with 13 bases between. The CDR3 sequence is CASTRGLGNEQFF. The CDR3 DNA sequence: TGTGCCAGCACCAGGGGTTTAGGCAATGAGCAGTTCTTC.

The chain links TRBV7-9 to TRBJ2-7, with 11 bases lining up with TRBD2. The V segment lost 4 bases and the J segment 6 bases; nucleotides outside the gene matches: 5. The CDR3 runs 14 residues. The germline gives CDR1 SEHNR, CDR2 FQNEAQ (reference sequence). DNA for the CDR3: TGTGCCAGCAGCTCCTACGGGACTAGCGGCGAGCAGTACTTC. This sequence encodes CASSSYGTSGEQYF.

V is TRBV28 and J is TRBJ2-1, with a weak D call TRBD1 (5 bases). Germline lookup yields CDR1 MDHEN and CDR2 SYDVKM. V shed 8 bases and J shed 0 bases, with 5 bases lying between them. This CDR3 has 12 amino acids. The CDR3 is CASGHSYNEQFF. In DNA form, the CDR3 reads TGTGCCAGCGGACACTCCTACAATGAGCAGTTCTTC.

This chain connects TRBV5-1 to TRBJ1-2, with 7 bases fitting TRBD1. The junction had 7 bases not matched to a gene; V was cut back by 0 bases and J by 8 bases. The CDR3 sequence is 14 residues long. CDR1 SGHRS and CDR2 YFSETQ come from the germline V gene. The CDR3 DNA is TGCGCCAGCAGCTTGGAAGAGGGGGCGCGCGGCTACACCTTC. Translation: CASSLEEGARGYTF.

J is TRBJ1-5 and V is TRBV28; no clear D gene. V shed 3 bases and J shed 3 bases, with 12 bases lying between them. The CDR3 spans 15 residues. Per the germline V gene, CDR1 is MDHEN and CDR2 is SYDVKM. CDR3 DNA sequence: TGTGCCAGCAGTTTTAGCGCCGGCCACAATCAGCCCCAGCATTTT. Translating it yields CASSFSAGHNQPQHF.

V gene TRBV27 combines with J gene TRBJ2-7; 11 positions match TRBD1. This CDR3 is built from 18 residues. CDR1 and CDR2 from the germline V gene are MNHEY and SMNVEV (reference sequence). The junction had 19 bases not matched to a gene; V was cut back by 9 bases and J by 3 bases. For the CDR3, the DNA is TGTGCCAGTCCGATTACGATAAACCGGGACAGGGGGTACTACGAGCAGTACTTC. Translated, it gives CASPITINRDRGYYEQYF.

V usage is TRBV19 and J usage is TRBJ2-2; D remains ambiguous. Germline CDR1 and CDR2: LNHDA and SQIVND (reference sequence). Trimming took off 7 bases at V and 2 bases at J, with 5 bases between the two ends. CDR3 size: 12 residues. The CDR3 is CASNPNTGELFF. CDR3 sequence (DNA): TGTGCCAGTAACCCTAACACCGGGGAGCTGTTTTTT.

The gene calls are TRBV21-1 and TRBJ2-2; TRBD1 is the table's D call, not checked against the DNA. TRBV21-1 is shown as a pseudogene. This CDR3 is 19 amino acids long. CDR3 sequence: CACNCFWDRGFSNTGELFF. CDR3 nucleotide sequence: TGTGCCTGCAATTGTTTTTGGGACAGGGGGTTCTCGAACACCGGGGAGCTGTTTTTT.

The gene calls are TRBV28 and TRBJ1-5; 7 positions agree with TRBD1. The CDR3 is 14 residues long. The germline V gene encodes CDR1 MDHEN and CDR2 SYDVKM. The V segment lost 5 bases and the J segment 11 bases; nucleotides outside the gene matches: 12. The chain's CDR3 is CASSLRTGGGAQHF. DNA for the CDR3: TGTGCCAGCAGTCTTCGGACAGGAGGAGGAGCCCAGCATTTT.

The CDR3 sequence: CASSPGAGVDYNEQFF. CDR3 DNA sequence: TGCGCCAGCAGCCCCGGGGCGGGAGTAGACTACAATGAGCAGTTCTTC. The gene calls are TRBV5-1 and TRBJ2-1; 7 bases fit TRBD2. V shed 4 bases and J 3 bases; nucleotides not matched to a gene: 10. This CDR3 spans 16 amino acids. CDR1 SGHRS and CDR2 YFSETQ come from the germline V gene.

The V and J genes are TRBV5-8 and TRBJ1-5; no firm D call. Germline CDR1 SGHTS, CDR2 YDEGEE. V was cut by 6 bases and J by 4 bases, with 8 bases left in between. This CDR3 spans 12 amino acids. CDR3 sequence (DNA): TGTGCCAGCAATAGAGGGAATCAGCCCCAGCATTTT. Translating it yields CASNRGNQPQHF.

The chain is built from TRBV6-2 or TRBV6-3 and TRBJ2-3; the D gene is possibly TRBD1 (6 bases). CDR3 length equals 14 residues. Trimming took off 5 bases at V and 2 bases at J, with 11 bases between the two ends. Germline CDR1 is MNHEY and CDR2 is SVGEGT. The CDR3 DNA reads as TGTGCCAGCAGTGAGTACAGGGACACAGATACGCAGTATTTT. It encodes CASSEYRDTDTQYF.

The chain links TRBV14 to TRBJ2-1; a weak D match, TRBD1 (6 bases). Germline V lookup: CDR1 SGHDN, CDR2 FVKESK. The CDR3 runs to 17 residues. The V end lost 0 bases, the J end lost 1 base, and 13 bases lay between the germline ends. Here the CDR3 reads CASSQDQTGSSYNEQFF. The CDR3 nucleotides read TGTGCCAGCAGCCAAGATCAAACAGGGTCATCCTACAATGAGCAGTTCTTC.

CDR3 coding DNA: TGTGCCAGCAGCCAAGATAGGGAGGGGATCTATGGCTACACCTTC. Translating gives CASSQDREGIYGYTF. The rearrangement links TRBV14 to TRBJ1-2; possible D gene TRBD1, 5 bases. The CDR3 is 15 residues long. Trimming pared 0 bases from V and 4 bases from J, leaving 12 bases between. Germline CDR1 SGHDN, CDR2 FVKESK.